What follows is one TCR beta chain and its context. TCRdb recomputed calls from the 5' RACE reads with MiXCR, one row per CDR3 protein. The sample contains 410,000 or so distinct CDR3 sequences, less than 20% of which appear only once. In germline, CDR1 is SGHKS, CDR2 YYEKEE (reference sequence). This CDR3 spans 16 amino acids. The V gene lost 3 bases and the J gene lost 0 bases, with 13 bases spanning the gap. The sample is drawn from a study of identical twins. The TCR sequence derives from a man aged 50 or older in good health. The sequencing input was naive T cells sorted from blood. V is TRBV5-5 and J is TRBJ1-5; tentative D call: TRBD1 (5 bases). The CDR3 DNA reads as TGTGCCAGCAGCTGGGGTGGGGGATATAGCAATCAGCCCCAGCATTTT. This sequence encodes CASSWGGGYSNQPQHF.